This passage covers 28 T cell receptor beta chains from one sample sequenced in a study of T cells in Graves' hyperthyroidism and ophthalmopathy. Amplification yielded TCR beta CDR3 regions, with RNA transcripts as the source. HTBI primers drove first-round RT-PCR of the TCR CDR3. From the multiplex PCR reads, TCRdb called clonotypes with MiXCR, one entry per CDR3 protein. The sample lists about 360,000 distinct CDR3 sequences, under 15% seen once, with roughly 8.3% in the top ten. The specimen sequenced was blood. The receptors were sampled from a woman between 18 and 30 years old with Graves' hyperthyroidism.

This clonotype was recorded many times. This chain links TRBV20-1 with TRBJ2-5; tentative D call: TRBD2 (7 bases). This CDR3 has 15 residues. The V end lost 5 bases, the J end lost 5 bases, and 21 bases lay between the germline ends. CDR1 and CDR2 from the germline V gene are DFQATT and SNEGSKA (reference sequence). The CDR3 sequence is CSAQIGGGAGETQYF. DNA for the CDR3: TGCAGTGCTCAGATCGGAGGGGGGGCGGGCGAGACCCAGTACTTC.

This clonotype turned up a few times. The CDR3 DNA follows: TGTGCCAGCAGCGACCGGACTAGGGATAGCACAGATACGCAGTATTTT. Its translation: CASSDRTRDSTDTQYF. This chain uses TRBV9 with TRBJ2-3; the match to TRBD2 covers 7 bases. V was clipped by 3 bases and J by 0 bases; unmatched bases: 7. CDR3 length: 16 residues. Germline CDR1 and CDR2: SGDLS and YYNGEE. The full variable domain, rest sourced from reference TRBV9 and TRBJ2-3, is DSGVTQTPKHLITATGQRVTLRCSPRSGDLSVYWYQQSLDQGLQFLIQYYNGEERAKGNILERFSAQQFPDLHSELNLSSLELGDSALYFCASSDRTRDSTDTQYFGPGTRLTVL.

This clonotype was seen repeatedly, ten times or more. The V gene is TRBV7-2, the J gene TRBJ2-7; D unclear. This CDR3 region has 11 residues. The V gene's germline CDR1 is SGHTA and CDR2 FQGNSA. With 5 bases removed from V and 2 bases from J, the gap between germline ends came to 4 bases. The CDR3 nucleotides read TGTGCCAGCAGCCTCACCTACGAGCAGTACTTC. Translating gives CASSLTYEQYF.

CDR3 protein: CASSPGQFATGELFF. The DNA of the CDR3 is TGTGCCAGCAGCCCAGGACAGTTTGCCACCGGGGAGCTGTTTTTT. The chain combines TRBV11-1 with TRBJ2-2, with D perhaps matching TRBD1 (6 bases). The V and J ends lost 5 bases and 4 bases respectively, with 14 bases between them. This CDR3 contains 15 residues. Germline CDR1 reads SGHAT; CDR2 reads FQDESV (reference sequence).

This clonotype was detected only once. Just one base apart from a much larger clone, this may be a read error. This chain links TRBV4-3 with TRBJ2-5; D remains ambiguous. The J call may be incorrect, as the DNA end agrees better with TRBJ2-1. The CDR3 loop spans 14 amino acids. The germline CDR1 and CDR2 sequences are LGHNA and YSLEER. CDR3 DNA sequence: TGCGCCAGCAGCCAAGGTTCCCAGAAAGAGACCCAGTTCTTC. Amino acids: CASSQGSQKETQFF.

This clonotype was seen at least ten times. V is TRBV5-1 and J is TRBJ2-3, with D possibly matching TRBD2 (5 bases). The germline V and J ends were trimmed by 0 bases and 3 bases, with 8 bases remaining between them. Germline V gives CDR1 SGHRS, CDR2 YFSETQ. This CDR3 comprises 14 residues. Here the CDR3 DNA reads TGCGCCAGCAGCTTGGCCGAGGGAACAGATACGCAGTATTTT. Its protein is CASSLAEGTDTQYF.

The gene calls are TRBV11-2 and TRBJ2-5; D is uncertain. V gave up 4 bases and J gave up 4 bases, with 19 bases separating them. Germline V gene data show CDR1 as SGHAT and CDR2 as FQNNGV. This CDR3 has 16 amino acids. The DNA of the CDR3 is TGTGCCAGCAGCTCTATTTCGGGTGTCTCCCGAGAGACCCAGTACTTC. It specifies CASSSISGVSRETQYF.

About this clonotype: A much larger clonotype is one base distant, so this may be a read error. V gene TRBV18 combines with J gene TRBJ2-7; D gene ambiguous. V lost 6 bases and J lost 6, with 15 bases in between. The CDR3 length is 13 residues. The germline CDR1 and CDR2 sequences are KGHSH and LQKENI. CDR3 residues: CASSLLVPAEQYF. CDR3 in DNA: TGTGCCAGCTCCCTATTGGTCCCGGCCGAGCAGTACTTC.

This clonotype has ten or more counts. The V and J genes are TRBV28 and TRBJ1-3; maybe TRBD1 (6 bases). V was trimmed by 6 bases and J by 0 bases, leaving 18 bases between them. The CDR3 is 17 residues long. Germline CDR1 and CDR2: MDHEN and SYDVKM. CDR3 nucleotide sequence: TGTGCCAGCAGCATTCAGGGGCGGCCTTTCTCTGGAAACACCATATATTTT. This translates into CASSIQGRPFSGNTIYF.

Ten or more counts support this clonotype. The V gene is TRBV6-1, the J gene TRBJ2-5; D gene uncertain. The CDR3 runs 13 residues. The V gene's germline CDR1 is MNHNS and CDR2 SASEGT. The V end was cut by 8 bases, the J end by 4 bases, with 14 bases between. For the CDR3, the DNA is TGTGCCAGCCTTGACGGATTCCCAGAGACCCAGTACTTC. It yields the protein CASLDGFPETQYF.

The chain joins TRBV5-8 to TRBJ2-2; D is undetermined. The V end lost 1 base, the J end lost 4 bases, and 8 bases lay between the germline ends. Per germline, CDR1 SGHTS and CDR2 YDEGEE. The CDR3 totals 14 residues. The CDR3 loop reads CASSLLGGTGELFF. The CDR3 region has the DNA TGTGCCAGCAGCTTGCTGGGTGGCACCGGGGAGCTGTTTTTT.

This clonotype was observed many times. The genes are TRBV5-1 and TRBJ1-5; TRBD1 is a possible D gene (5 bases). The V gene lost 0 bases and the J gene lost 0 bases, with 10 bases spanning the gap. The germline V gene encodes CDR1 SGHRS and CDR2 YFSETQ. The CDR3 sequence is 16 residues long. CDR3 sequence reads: CASSLDGASSNQPQHF. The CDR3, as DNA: TGCGCCAGCAGCTTGGACGGGGCTTCTAGCAATCAGCCCCAGCATTTT.

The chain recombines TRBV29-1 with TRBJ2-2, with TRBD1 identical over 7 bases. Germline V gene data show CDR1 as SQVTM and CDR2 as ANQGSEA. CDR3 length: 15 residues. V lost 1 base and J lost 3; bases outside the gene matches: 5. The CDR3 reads CSVEAWDRHTGELFF. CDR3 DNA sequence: TGCAGCGTTGAAGCCTGGGACAGACACACCGGGGAGCTGTTTTTT.

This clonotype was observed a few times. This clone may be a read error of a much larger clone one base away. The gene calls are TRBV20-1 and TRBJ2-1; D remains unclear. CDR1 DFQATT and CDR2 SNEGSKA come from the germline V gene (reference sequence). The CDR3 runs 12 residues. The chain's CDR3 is CGARVGLVEQFF. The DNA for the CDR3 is TGCGGTGCTAGAGTGGGCTTGGTTGAGCAGTTCTTC.

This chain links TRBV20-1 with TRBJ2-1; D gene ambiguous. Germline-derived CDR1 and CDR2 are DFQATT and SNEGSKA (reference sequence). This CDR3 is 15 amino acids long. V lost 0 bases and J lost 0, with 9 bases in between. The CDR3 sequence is CSARDPLGSYNEQFF. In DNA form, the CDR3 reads TGCAGTGCTAGAGATCCCTTGGGCTCCTACAATGAGCAGTTCTTC.

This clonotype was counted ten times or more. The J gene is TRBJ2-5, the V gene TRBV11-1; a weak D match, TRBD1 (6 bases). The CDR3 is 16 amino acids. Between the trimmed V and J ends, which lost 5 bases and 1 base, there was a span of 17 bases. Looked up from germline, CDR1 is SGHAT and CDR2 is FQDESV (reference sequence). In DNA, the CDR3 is TGTGCCAGCAGCGTCAACCCGGGACATCCCCAAGAGACCCAGTACTTC. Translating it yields CASSVNPGHPQETQYF.

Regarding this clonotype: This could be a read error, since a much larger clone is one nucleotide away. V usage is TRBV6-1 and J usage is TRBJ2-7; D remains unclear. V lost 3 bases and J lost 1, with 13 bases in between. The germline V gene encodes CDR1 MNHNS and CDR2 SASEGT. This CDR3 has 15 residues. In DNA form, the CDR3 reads TGTGCCAGCAGTGAGTCCACGGCCCCATCCTACGAGCAGTACTTC. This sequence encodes CASSESTAPSYEQYF.

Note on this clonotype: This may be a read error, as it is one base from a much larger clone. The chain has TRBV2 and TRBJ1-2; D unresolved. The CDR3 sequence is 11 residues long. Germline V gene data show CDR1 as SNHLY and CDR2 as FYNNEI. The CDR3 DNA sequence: TGTGCCAGCAGTTCTTTATATGGCTGCACCTTC. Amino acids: CASSSLYGCTF. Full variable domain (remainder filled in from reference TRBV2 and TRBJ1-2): EPEVTQTPSHQVTQMGQEVILRCVPISNHLYFYWYRQILGQKVEFLVSFYNNEISEKSEIFDDQFSVERPDGSNFTLKIRSTKLEDSAMYFCASSSLYGCTFGSGTRLTVV.

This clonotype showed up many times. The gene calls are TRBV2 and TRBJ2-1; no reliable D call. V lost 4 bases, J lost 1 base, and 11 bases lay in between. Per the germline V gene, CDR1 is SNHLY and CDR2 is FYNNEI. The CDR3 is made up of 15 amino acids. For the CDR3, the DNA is TGTGCCAGCAGTGGGAATAGGGATTCCTACAATGAGCAGTTCTTC. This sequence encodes CASSGNRDSYNEQFF.

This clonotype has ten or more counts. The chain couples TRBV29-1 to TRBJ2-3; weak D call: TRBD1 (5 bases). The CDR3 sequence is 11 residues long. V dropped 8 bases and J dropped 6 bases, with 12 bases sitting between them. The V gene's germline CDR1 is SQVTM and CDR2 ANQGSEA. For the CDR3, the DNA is TGCAGCATTACCAAGGGGGATACGCAGTATTTT. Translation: CSITKGDTQYF.

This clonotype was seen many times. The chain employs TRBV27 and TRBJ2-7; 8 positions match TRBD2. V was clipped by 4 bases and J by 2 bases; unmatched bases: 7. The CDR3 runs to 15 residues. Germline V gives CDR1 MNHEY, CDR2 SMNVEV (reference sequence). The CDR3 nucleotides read TGTGCCAGCAGTTATTCTAGCGGGTCGACCTACGAGCAGTACTTC. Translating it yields CASSYSSGSTYEQYF.

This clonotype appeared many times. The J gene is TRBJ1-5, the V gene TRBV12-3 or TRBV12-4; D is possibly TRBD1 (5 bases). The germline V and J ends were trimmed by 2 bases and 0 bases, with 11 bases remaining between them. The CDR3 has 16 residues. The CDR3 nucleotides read TGTGCCAGCAGTTTAAATACAGGATATAGCAATCAGCCCCAGCATTTT. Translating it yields CASSLNTGYSNQPQHF.

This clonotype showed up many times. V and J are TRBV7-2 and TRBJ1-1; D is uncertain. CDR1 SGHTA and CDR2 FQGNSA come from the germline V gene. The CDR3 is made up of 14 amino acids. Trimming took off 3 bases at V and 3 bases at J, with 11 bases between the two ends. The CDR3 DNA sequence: TGTGCCAGCAGCTTTACACCCGCGGACACTGAAGCTTTCTTT. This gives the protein CASSFTPADTEAFF.

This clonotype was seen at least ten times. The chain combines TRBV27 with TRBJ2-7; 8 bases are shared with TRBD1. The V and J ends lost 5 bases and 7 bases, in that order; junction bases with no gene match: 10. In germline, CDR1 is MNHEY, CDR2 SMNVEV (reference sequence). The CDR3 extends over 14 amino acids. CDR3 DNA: TGTGCCAGCAGTCCCGGACAGGGTTTATTAGAGCAGTACTTC. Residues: CASSPGQGLLEQYF.

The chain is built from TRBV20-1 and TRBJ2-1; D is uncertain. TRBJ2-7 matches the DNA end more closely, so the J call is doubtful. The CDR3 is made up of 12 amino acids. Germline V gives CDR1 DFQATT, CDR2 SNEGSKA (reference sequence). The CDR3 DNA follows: TGCAGTGCTAGGGACGGCCACAATGAGCAGTACTTC. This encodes CSARDGHNEQYF.

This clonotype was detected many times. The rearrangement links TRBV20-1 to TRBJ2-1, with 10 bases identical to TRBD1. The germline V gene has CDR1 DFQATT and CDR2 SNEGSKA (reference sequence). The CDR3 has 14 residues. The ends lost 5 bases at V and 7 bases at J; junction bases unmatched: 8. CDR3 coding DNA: TGCAGTGCTGCAACCGGGACAGGGGCGAATGAGCAGTTCTTC. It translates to CSAATGTGANEQFF.

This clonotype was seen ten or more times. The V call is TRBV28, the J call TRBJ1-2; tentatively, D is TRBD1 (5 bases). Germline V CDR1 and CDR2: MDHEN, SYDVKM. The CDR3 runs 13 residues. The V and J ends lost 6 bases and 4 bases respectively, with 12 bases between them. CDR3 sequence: CASRDRVRYGYTF. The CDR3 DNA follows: TGTGCCAGCAGAGACAGAGTACGCTATGGCTACACCTTC.

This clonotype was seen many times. CDR3 residues: CSASTSTRNTEAFF. The CDR3 DNA reads as TGCAGTGCTAGTACATCAACCCGAAACACTGAAGCTTTCTTT. V and J are TRBV20-1 and TRBJ1-1; the D is unclear. Trimming took 3 bases from V and 2 from J, leaving 13 bases between them. CDR1 is DFQATT, CDR2 SNEGSKA, per germline (reference sequence). The CDR3 extends over 14 amino acids.